This TCR beta chain appears in the sequencing data of a study of cytomegalovirus exposure and HLA in healthy donors. Study results and limitations: Highest at DRB1 and lowest at HLA-C, TCR association rates differed among HLA loci in a later analysis. Later work found most CMV-associated TCR beta chains apparently HLA-restricted. Sequencing likely produced, as an artifact, a cluster of highly shared sequence variants.

This clone appeared once. What it binds is not known. The CDR3 has 13 residues. Per the germline V gene, CDR1 is MDHEN and CDR2 is SYDVKM. In the PCR, 60 Vbeta and 13 Jbeta primers were used. This table comes from immunoSEQ multiplex PCR, and its TCRdb copy is limited to in-frame clones, with some not included. This sample has 150,000 to 200,000 clones, with around nine tenths found just once. The J gene is TRBJ2-5, the V gene TRBV28, with D perhaps matching TRBD2 (5 bases). Judging by the DNA end, TRBJ2-7 fits better; the J call may be wrong. Sequenced: PBMCs. This receptor was identified in a woman in her 30s in good health and CMV-seronegative. The CDR3, as DNA: TGTGCCAGCAGTTTACGTGGGAGACCCGAGCAGTACTTC. Amino acids: CASSLRGRPEQYF.